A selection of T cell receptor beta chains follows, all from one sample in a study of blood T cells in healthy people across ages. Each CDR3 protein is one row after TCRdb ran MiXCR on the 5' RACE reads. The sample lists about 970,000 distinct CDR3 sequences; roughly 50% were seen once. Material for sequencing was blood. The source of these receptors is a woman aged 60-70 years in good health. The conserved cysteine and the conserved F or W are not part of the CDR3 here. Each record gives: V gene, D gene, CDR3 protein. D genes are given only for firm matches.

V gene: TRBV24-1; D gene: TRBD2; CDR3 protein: ATSDSSGWEGYQETQY
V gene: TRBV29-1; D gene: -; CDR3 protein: SVERGGEETQY
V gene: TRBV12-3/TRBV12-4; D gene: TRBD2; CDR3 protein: PSSSGTNEQF
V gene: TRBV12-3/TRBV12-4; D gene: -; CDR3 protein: ASSLWGRGDGYT
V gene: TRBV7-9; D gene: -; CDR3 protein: AISRQGSGEQY
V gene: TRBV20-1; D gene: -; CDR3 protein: SASRRGYEQY
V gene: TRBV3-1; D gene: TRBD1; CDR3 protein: ASSQERTGANEQY
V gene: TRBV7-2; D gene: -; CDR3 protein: ASSLGLTYYGYT
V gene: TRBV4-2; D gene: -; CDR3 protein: ASGYQIYNEQF
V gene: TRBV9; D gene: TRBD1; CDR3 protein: ASSVGQGGTDTQY
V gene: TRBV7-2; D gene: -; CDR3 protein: ASSLAPQGRETQY
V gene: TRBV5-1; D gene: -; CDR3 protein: ASSSRQENTEAF
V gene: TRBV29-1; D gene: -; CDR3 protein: SRIGAPGGTQY
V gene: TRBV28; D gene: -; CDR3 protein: ASSLELRGNEQF
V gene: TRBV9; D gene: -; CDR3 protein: ASTVDVGGELF
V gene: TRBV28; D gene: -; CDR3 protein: ASRPGRASYEQF
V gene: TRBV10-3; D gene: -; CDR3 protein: AISGRSGYEQF
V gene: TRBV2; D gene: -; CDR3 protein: ASSDQRQAIGYT
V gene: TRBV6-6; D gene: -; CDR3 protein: ASSYGGLGDTQY
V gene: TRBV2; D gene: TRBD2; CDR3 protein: ASSEPAGDYEQY
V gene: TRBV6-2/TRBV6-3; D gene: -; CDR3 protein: ASSYSAVEQY
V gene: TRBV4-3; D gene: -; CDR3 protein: ASSQVGPAVNEQF
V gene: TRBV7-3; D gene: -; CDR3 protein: ASRRTWESSYEQY
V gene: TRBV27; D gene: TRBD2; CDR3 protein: ASSSSVREASYEQY
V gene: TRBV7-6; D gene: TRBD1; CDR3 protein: ASSRTGEEQY
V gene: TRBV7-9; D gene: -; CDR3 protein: ASSLYGSGQETQY
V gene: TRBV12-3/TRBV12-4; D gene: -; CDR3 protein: ASTPQRGYGYT
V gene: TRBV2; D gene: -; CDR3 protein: ASKIDSSYEQY
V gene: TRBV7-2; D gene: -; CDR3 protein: ASSLSLATDTQY
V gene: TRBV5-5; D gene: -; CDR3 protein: ASRDSVPDTQY